Listed below are T cell receptor beta chains from one sample, sequenced in a study of tumor-infiltrating lymphocytes in primary liver carcinoma. In TCRdb, the multiplex PCR reads were re-called with MiXCR into one record per CDR3 protein. The sample yields 200,000 or so distinct CDR3 sequences, 65% seen once. The specimen sequenced was peripheral blood. Receptors were obtained from a woman aged 55-75 years with primary liver carcinoma and hepatitis B virus infection. Both conserved end residues are part of each CDR3. A D gene is named only where the DNA matches it firmly. For some rows the clone size is stated as once, few or many, or as a class when expanded; others skip it.

clone size	V gene	D gene	J gene	CDR3 length	CDR3 protein	CDR3 DNA
many	TRBV6-6	-	TRBJ1-1	12	CASRSGEVEAFF	TGTGCCAGCAGGTCAGGGGAGGTCGAGGCTTTCTTT
many	TRBV6-5	TRBD2	TRBJ2-1	14	CASSGRAAYNEQFF	TGTGCCAGCTCCGGGAGGGCCGCCTACAATGAGCAGTTCTTC
few	TRBV5-1	TRBD2	TRBJ2-4	17	CASSLGTSGIAKNIQYF	TGCGCCAGCAGCCTAGGGACTAGCGGGATAGCCAAAAACATTCAGTACTTC
-	TRBV5-4	-	TRBJ2-1	15	CASSLTGGSYNEQFF	TGTGCCAGCAGCTTGACCGGGGGATCTTACAATGAGCAGTTCTTC
many	TRBV6-6	-	TRBJ2-3	13	CASSTIRGDTQYF	TGTGCCAGCAGTACAATTAGGGGAGATACGCAGTATTTT
few	TRBV10-3	TRBD2	TRBJ2-1	16	CAISGLAGVPRGEQFF	TGTGCCATCAGCGGACTAGCGGGGGTCCCTCGGGGTGAGCAGTTCTTC
-	TRBV19	TRBD2	TRBJ2-1	18	CATSFLGSSGGGYHEQFF	TGTGCCACCTCTTTCTTGGGCTCAAGCGGGGGTGGGTACCATGAGCAGTTCTTC
-	TRBV13	-	TRBJ2-1	16	CASSSQRNGNNNEQFF	TGTGCCAGCAGCTCCCAACGTAACGGAAATAACAATGAGCAGTTCTTC
-	TRBV6-1	-	TRBJ2-7	15	CASSEFQGYTDEQYF	TGTGCCAGCAGTGAATTTCAGGGGTACACCGACGAGCAGTACTTC
-	TRBV6-6	-	TRBJ1-6	15	CASRSGAQGNSPLHF	TGTGCCAGCCGATCGGGGGCGCAAGGGAATTCACCCCTCCACTTT
-	TRBV7-8	TRBD2	TRBJ2-3	19	CASIFPLASGSASTDTQYF	TGTGCCAGTATCTTTCCCCTGGCTAGCGGGAGTGCTAGCACAGATACGCAGTATTTT
-	TRBV6-1	-	TRBJ1-1	14	CASSRVAVNTEAFF	TGTGCCAGCAGTAGAGTCGCGGTGAACACTGAAGCTTTCTTT
-	TRBV10-3	TRBD2	TRBJ2-1	16	CTISEGCGSGDNEQFF	TGTACCATCAGTGAGGGTTGCGGGAGCGGTGATAATGAGCAGTTCTTC
-	TRBV29-1	-	TRBJ2-1	12	CSQGRSNNEQFF	TGCAGTCAAGGACGCAGCAACAATGAGCAGTTCTTC
many	TRBV11-2	TRBD1	TRBJ1-5	17	CASSATPGTGDNQPQHF	TGTGCCAGCAGCGCCACTCCCGGGACAGGGGACAATCAGCCCCAGCATTTT
-	TRBV11-2	-	TRBJ2-7	15	CASRSHLRQIYEQYF	TGTGCTAGCAGATCTCACCTGAGACAGATTTACGAGCAGTACTTC
-	TRBV11-2	TRBD2	TRBJ2-1	15	CASGVGLAANNEQFF	TGTGCCAGCGGCGTGGGGCTAGCGGCAAACAATGAGCAGTTCTTC
-	TRBV6-2/TRBV6-3	TRBD2	TRBJ2-4	17	CASSPSGSLLAKNVQYF	TGTGCCAGCAGTCCTAGCGGCTCCCTCCTAGCAAAAAACGTTCAGTACTTC
few	TRBV24-1	-	TRBJ2-1	14	CATGDPGSYNEQFF	TGTGCCACCGGTGACCCGGGCTCCTACAATGAGCAGTTCTTC